The table lists the clone carrying this T cell receptor beta chain with many counts. Its antigen remains unknown. Combining a sample-barcoded 5' primer with a J-beta primer mix, a second PCR ran for roughly 6 to 12 cycles. TCRdb re-called the 5' RACE reads with MiXCR, one entry per CDR3 protein. The sample lists approximately 1.5 million distinct CDR3 sequences, roughly 32% occurring once. The CDR3 totals 16 residues. The data stem from a study of blood T cells in healthy people across ages. Study at large: Through template switching, about one barcoded beta molecule was captured per two T cells, as measured in model experiments. Study findings and constraints: Age brought a roughly linear fall in TCR beta diversity measured per million T cells.

The rearrangement links TRBV21-1 to TRBJ1-4; the table's D call, TRBD1, has no DNA check behind it. TRBV21-1 has pseudogene status. The sample was blood. The sequence was collected from a woman in her twenties or thirties in good health. The CDR3, as DNA: TGTGCCAGCAGACCAACACACAGGGGGCGAAGGGAAAAACTGTTTTTT. It codes for CASRPTHRGRREKLFF.